This TCR beta chain derives from a study of T cells in Graves' hyperthyroidism and ophthalmopathy. The ends were cut back, 7 bases at V and 3 bases at J, with 10 bases in the middle. The CDR3 length is 13 residues. Per the germline V gene, CDR1 is MNHNS and CDR2 is SASEGT. RNA transcripts yielded amplified TCR beta CDR3 regions. TCR CDR3 regions were first amplified by RT-PCR with HTBI primers. Each CDR3 protein gets one entry after TCRdb re-called the multiplex PCR reads with MiXCR. In the table there are about 400,000 distinct CDR3 sequences, around 15% of which are singletons. Hyperthyroidism, newly diagnosed and lasting under 2 months, affected patients aged 18 to 65.

Sequencing was carried out using blood. The rearrangement joins TRBV6-1 to TRBJ1-5; D gene unclear. The receptor was isolated from a woman between 18 and 29 years old with Graves' hyperthyroidism. Written as DNA, the CDR3 is TGTGCCAGCAACTCGCAGTACAATCAGCCCCAGCATTTT. Translating gives CASNSQYNQPQHF.